Listed here is a single T cell receptor beta chain. Its antigen specificity is not known. No much larger clone is present one base from it, and per-base qualities are unavailable. One collaborating source in Seattle enrolled patients while the patients were actively infected and followed the patients over time throughout the course of disease. Each collaborating institution followed its own protocols to collect whole blood in K2EDTA tubes. For TCRbeta analysis, collaborator samples were shipped as frozen whole blood, as isolated PBMCs, or as DNA extracted from either sample type. Including the terminal cysteine and phenylalanine, the CDR3 comprises 13 residues. The read is trimmed to its CDR3 DNA, 39 bases read in frame from base 1. The germline V gene provides CDR1 SGHRS and CDR2 YFSETQ. Trimmed from V: 2 bases; trimmed from J: 10 bases; junction bases lacking a gene match: 6. The immunoSEQ Assay, a bias-controlled multiplex PCR, was used to amplify TCRbeta CDR3 regions from genomic DNA. The original pipeline was this. Within the assay, amplification of reference gene primers was used to estimate how many nucleated cells each sample contained. To quantify the absolute abundance of each unique TCRbeta CDR3 rearrangement, sequence reads were collapsed and filtered. For each sample, productive Simpson clonality was calculated by taking the square root of Simpson's diversity index across productive rearrangements. The source is immuneACCESS, and TCRdb retained only in-frame sequences with V and J called. Part of the clones is not carried over; for the studies checked, unresolved V genes explain less than half of this, and the remainder is unexplained. The DNA was the basis for D and trimming; V, J and clone size are from that table. The sample includes around 140,000 clones, with 88% observed a single time. The ten top clones hold over 2% of the sample.

This sample is drawn from a study of blood T cell repertoires in COVID-19 (TCRdb year 2020). Notes on the research overall: Samples from collaborators originated in the United States, Italy and Spain and spanned both the acute and convalescent phases of COVID-19. The prospective study material was composed of cDNA or gDNA derived from T cells, B-cell-depleted T cells, or PBMCs. The dataset comprised deeply sampled blood TCRbeta repertoires from subjects exposed to, actively infected with, or recovered from COVID-19. The repertoires were released in a freely available public database intended as a resource for research on the immune response to SARS-CoV-2. Samples were obtained from the ongoing ImmuneRACE study (first 160 participants) and from approximately 1,200 subjects provided by 6 global collaborators. The sample metadata nearly always contained a de-identified subject ID, COVID-19 status, age in years and sex. Where HLA class I and class II types were available, the types were taken from metadata supplied by the sample provider, not from assay-based typing. The investigation overall reported the following: Clinical and demographic metadata were provided uncurated, with the amount varying by source and participant.

Sequenced: peripheral blood. This clonotype originated in a human donor with COVID-19, enrolled during active disease. The donor label of this sample is uncertain. In this chain, TRBV5-1 is recombined with TRBJ1-1; TRBD1 lines up with 9 middle nucleotides. The DNA sequence is given as TGCGCCAGCAGCTTTCCGGGACAGGGCGGAGCTTTCTTT. It is translated as CASSFPGQGGAFF.